This T cell receptor (beta chain) was found in a study of shared T cell receptors in the human thymus. Measured with immunoSEQ multiplex PCR; TCRdb has only the in-frame clones, and not every one. The sample carries over 650,000 clones, around 87% recorded once. Trimming cost V 2 bases and J 8 bases, with 16 bases left between them. This CDR3 has 15 amino acids. Germline V gene sequence: CDR1 MGHRA, CDR2 YSYEKL. Another study also made use of these data, one on human thymus T cells. That work contributes: The study used thymus tissue resected during corrective heart surgery. Related work showed strongly overlapping thymic repertoires across unrelated individuals.

The sequence was collected from a boy under two years old with a congenital heart defect. Sequences were obtained from thymocytes. The chain uses TRBV4-1 and TRBJ2-1; tentative D call: TRBD2 (6 bases). The CDR3 is CASSQPGGVDDEQFF. DNA for the CDR3: TGCGCCAGCAGCCAACCGGGCGGGGTTGACGATGAGCAGTTCTTC.